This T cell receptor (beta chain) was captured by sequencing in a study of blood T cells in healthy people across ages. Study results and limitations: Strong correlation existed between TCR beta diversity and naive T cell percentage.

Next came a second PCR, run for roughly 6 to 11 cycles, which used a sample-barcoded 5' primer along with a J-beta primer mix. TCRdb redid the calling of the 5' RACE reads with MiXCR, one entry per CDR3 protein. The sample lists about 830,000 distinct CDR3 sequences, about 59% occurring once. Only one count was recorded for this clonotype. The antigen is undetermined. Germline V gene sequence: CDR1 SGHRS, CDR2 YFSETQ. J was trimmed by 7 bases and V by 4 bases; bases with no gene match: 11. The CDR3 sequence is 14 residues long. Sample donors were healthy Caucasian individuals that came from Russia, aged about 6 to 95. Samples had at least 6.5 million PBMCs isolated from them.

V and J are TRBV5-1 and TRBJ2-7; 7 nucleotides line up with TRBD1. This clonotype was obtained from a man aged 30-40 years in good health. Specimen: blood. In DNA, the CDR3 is TGCGCCAGCAGCCAAAGACAGGGCAACGGGGAGCAGTACTTC. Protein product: CASSQRQGNGEQYF.